This T cell receptor (beta chain) was captured by sequencing in a study of T cell changes during pregnancy in multiple sclerosis. Trimming pared 9 bases from V and 4 bases from J, leaving 14 bases between. This CDR3 has 13 amino acids. From germline, CDR1 is MDHEN and CDR2 SYDVKM. The data were produced by immunoSEQ multiplex PCR, yet TCRdb's version contains in-frame clones alone and is incomplete. Here the sample spans 70,000 to 95,000 clones, approximately 94% being singletons. The source of this sequence is a female donor with multiple sclerosis, enrolled in a pregnancy study. Sequences were derived from peripheral blood, sampled in the third trimester of pregnancy. J is TRBJ2-3 and V is TRBV28; D is unresolved. For the CDR3, the DNA is TGTGCCAGTTGCGTAGACGGAGCAGATACGCAGTATTTT. Its protein is CASCVDGADTQYF.